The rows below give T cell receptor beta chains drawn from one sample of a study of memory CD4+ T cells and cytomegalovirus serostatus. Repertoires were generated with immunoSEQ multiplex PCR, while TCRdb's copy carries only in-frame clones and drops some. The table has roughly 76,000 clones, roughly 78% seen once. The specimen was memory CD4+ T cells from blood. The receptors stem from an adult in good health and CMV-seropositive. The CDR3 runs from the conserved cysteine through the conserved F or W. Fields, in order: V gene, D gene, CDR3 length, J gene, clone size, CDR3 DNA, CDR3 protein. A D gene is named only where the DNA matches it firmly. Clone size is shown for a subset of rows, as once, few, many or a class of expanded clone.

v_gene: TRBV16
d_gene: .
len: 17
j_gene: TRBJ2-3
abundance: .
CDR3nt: TGTGCCAGCAGCCATGGCCCTCGGGGGCGTTGGACAGATACGCAGTATTTT
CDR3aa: CASSHGPRGRWTDTQYF

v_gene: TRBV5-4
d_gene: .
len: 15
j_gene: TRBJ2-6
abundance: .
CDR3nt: TGTGCCAGCAGCCGATCAGGGACAGGGGCCAACGTCCTGACTTTC
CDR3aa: CASSRSGTGANVLTF

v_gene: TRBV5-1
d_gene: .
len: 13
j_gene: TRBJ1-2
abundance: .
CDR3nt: TGCGCCAGCGCCCCCGAGGGCGACTATGGCTACACCTTC
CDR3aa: CASAPEGDYGYTF

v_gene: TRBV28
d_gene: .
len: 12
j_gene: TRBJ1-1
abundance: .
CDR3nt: TGTGCCAGCGGGTTCGGGGGCACTGAAGCTTTCTTT
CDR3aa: CASGFGGTEAFF

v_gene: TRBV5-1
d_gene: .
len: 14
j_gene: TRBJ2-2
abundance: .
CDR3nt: TGCGCCAGCAGCTTGGTACGGCCCGGCGGGGAGCTGTTTTTT
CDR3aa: CASSLVRPGGELFF

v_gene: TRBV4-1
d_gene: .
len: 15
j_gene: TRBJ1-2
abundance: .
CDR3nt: TGCGCCAGCAGCCAAGGCGGCAGGTCCTCCTATGGCTACACCTTC
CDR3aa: CASSQGGRSSYGYTF

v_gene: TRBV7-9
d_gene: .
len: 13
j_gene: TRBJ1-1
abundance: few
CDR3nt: TGTGCCAGCAGCTTATCGGAGAACACTGAAGCTTTCTTT
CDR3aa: CASSLSENTEAFF

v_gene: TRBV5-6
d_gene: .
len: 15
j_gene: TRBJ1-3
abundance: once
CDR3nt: TGTGCCAGCAGCTTGCTGGGGTTCTCTGGAAACACCATATATTTT
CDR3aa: CASSLLGFSGNTIYF

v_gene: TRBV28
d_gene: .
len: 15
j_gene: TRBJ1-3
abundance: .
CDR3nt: TGTGCCAGCAGTTTATCAGGGAACTCAGGAAACACCATATATTTT
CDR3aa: CASSLSGNSGNTIYF

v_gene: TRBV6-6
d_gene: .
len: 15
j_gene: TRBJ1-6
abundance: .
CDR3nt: TGTGCCAGCAGCCCTAGATCGGTTTGGAATTCACCCCTCCACTTT
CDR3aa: CASSPRSVWNSPLHF

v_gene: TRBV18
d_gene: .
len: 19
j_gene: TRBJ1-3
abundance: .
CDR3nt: TGTGCCAGCTCACAGGACGGGGGCCGTCGACAGAGCTCTGGAAACACCATATATTTT
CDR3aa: CASSQDGGRRQSSGNTIYF

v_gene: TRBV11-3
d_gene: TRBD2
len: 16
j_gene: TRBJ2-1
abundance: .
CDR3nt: TGTGCCAGCAGCTTAGAGGCTAGCGGGACCTACAATGAGCAGTTCTTC
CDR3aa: CASSLEASGTYNEQFF

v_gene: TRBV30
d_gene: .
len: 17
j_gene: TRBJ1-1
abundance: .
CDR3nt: TGTGCCTGGAGGGTTAGGTGGGCAGCCAGAATGAACACTGAAGCTTTCTTT
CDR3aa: CAWRVRWAARMNTEAFF

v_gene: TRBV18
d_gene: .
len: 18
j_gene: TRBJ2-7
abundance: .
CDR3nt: TGTGCCAGCTCACCACGTGGGGGCGGGGACTTAAGCTCCTACGAGCAGTACTTC
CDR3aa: CASSPRGGGDLSSYEQYF

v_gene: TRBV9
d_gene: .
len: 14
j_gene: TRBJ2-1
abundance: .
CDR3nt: TGTGCCAGCAGCGTAACTAGTCAGAACAATGAGCAGTTCTTC
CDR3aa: CASSVTSQNNEQFF

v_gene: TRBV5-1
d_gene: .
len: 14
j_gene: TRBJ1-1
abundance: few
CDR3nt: TGCGCCAGCAGCTTTGGACAGAGGAACACTGAAGCTTTCTTT
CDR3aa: CASSFGQRNTEAFF

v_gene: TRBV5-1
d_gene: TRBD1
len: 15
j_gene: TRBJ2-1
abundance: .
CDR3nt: TGCGCCAGCAGCCCCTCCGGACAGGGGATCCATGAGCAGTTCTTC
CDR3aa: CASSPSGQGIHEQFF

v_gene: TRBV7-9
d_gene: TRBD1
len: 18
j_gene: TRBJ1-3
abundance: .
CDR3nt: TGTGCCAGCAGCTCGGGGGACTACAGGGGTGGTGTAGGAAACACCATATATTTT
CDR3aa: CASSSGDYRGGVGNTIYF

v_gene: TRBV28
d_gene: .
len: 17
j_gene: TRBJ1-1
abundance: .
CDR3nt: TGTGCCAGCAGTTATCTTCATGGGGTGGCACAGAGAACTGAAGCTTTCTTT
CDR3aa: CASSYLHGVAQRTEAFF

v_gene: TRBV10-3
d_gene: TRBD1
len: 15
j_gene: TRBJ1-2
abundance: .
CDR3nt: TGTGCCATCAGTGTGGACAGGGGGCGCATTAGTGGCTACACCTTC
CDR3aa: CAISVDRGRISGYTF

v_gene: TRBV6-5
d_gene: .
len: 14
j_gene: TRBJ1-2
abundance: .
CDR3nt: TGTGCCAGCAGTGCCAGGACCGGCCAATATGGCTACACCTTC
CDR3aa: CASSARTGQYGYTF

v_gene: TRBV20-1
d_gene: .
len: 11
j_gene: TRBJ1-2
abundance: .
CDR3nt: TGCAGTTCCCCCAGGAGATCTGGCTACACCTTC
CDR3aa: CSSPRRSGYTF

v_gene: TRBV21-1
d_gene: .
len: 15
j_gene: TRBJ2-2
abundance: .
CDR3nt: TGTGCCAGCAGATGGAGGGGGCAGAACACCGGGGAGCTGTTTTTT
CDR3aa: CASRWRGQNTGELFF

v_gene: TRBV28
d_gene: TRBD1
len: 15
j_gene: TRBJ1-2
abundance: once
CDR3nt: TGTGCCAGCAGGTCCCTGACAGGGGGCAACTATGGCTACACCTTC
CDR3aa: CASRSLTGGNYGYTF

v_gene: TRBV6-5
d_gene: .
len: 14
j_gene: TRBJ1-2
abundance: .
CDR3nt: TGTGCCAGCAGTTATCGGGGGTCCTGGTATGGCTACACCTTC
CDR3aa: CASSYRGSWYGYTF

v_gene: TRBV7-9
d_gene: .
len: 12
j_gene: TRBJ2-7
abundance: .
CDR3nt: TGTGCCAGCAGCTTATGGGAATACGAGCAGTACTTC
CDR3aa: CASSLWEYEQYF

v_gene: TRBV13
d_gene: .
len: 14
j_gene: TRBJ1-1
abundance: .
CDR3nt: TGTGCCAGCAGCTCCCAAGAGGGAGGGACTGAAGCTTTCTTT
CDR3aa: CASSSQEGGTEAFF

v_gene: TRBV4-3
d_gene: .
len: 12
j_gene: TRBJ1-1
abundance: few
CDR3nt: TGCGCCAGCAGCCGTCGGGGATCTGAAGCTTTCTTT
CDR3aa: CASSRRGSEAFF

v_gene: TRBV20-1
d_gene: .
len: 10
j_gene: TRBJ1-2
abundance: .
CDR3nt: TGCAGTGCTATGGGTAACGGCTACACCTTC
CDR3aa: CSAMGNGYTF

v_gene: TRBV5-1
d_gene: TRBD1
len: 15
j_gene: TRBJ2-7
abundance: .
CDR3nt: TGCGCCAGCAGCTCGAAGGGGACAGGGAGCTACGAGCAGTACTTC
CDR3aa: CASSSKGTGSYEQYF

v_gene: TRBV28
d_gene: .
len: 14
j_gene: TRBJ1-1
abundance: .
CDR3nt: TGTGCCAGCAGTCCGAGGGTTTCGGTCACTGAAGCTTTCTTT
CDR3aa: CASSPRVSVTEAFF

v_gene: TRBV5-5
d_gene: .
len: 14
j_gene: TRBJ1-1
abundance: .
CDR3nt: TGTGCCAGCAGCTTGGGGGCAGGGAACACTGAAGCTTTCTTT
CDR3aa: CASSLGAGNTEAFF

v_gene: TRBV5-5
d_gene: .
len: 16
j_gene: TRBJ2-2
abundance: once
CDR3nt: TGTGCCAGCAGCCGACAGTCCCGAGGGGACACCGGGGAGCTGTTTTTT
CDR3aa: CASSRQSRGDTGELFF

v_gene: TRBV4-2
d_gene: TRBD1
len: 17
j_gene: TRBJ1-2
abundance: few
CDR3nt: TGTGCCAGCAGCCAAGGGAGACAGGGGGCTTTAGCGGGTGGCTACACCTTC
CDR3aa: CASSQGRQGALAGGYTF

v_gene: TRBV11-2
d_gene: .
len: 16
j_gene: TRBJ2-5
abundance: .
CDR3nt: TGTGCCAGCAGACTCCCTTTCCGGGGTTACCAAGAGACCCAGTACTTC
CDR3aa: CASRLPFRGYQETQYF

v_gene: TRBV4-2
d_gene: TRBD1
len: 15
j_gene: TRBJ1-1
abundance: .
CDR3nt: TGTGCCAGCAGCCAAGTGTTACAGGGGGCCGCTGAAGCTTTCTTT
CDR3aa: CASSQVLQGAAEAFF

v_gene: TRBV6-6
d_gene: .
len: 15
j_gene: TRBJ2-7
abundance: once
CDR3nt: TGTGCCAGCAGTTTTCCGACGGAAGGATCCTACGAGCAGTACTTC
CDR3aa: CASSFPTEGSYEQYF

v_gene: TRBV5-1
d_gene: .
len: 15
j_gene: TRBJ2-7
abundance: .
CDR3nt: TGCGCCAGCAGCACGGGAGATACAGAGGGCTACGAGCAGTACTTC
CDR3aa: CASSTGDTEGYEQYF

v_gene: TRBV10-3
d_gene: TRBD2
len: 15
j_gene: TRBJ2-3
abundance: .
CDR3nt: TGTGCCATCAGTCCTAGCGGGAGGGCCCGAGATACGCAGTATTTT
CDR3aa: CAISPSGRARDTQYF

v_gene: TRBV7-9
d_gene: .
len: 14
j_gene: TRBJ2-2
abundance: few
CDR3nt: TGTGCCAGCACCCCACAGGTTAACACCGGGGAGCTGTTTTTT
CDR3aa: CASTPQVNTGELFF